The 28 T cell receptor beta chains below all came from one sample that was sequenced in a study of OX40 agonist ivuxolimab in advanced cancers. Clones were read by immunoSEQ multiplex PCR, and TCRdb kept only the in-frame ones, dropping some. Of 78,000 or so clones in the sample, about 88% were seen once. Material: CD4+ or CD8+ T cells sorted from blood, obtained in a trial of the OX40 agonist ivuxolimab. The origin of the receptors is an adult with an advanced solid tumor such as melanoma, head and neck, liver or kidney cancer.

The CDR3 sequence: CASSLAPPGELFF. The CDR3 DNA reads as TGTGCCAGCAGTCTCGCACCGCCCGGGGAGCTGTTTTTT. The chain carries TRBV7-2 and TRBJ2-2; D remains unclear. There are 13 residues in the CDR3. V dropped 6 bases and J dropped 6 bases, with 11 bases sitting between them. Germline lookup yields CDR1 SGHTA and CDR2 FQGNSA.

The V gene is TRBV11-2, the J gene TRBJ2-5, with D maybe TRBD2 (5 bases). The CDR3 contains 16 residues. Trimming left V 6 bases short and J 4 bases short, with 21 bases between. Germline CDR1 is SGHAT and CDR2 is FQNNGV. The CDR3 DNA is TGTGCCAGCAGTCGGACTCGGGGTTTGGGGAGAGAGACCCAGTACTTC. This translates into CASSRTRGLGRETQYF.

The chain combines TRBV6-1 with TRBJ2-7; 7 bases fit TRBD1. V dropped 1 base and J dropped 3; count of bases not matched to a gene: 6. The CDR3 consists of 15 residues. Germline lookup yields CDR1 MNHNS and CDR2 SASEGT. DNA of the CDR3: TGTGCCAGCAGTGAAGGTGGGACAGTGGGCTACGAGCAGTACTTC. Amino acids: CASSEGGTVGYEQYF.

This sequence joins TRBV5-6 and TRBJ2-7; D may match TRBD1 or TRBD2 (6 bases each). Germline V gene sequence: CDR1 SGHDT, CDR2 YYEEEE. The length of the CDR3 is 12 residues. The V end was cut by 4 bases, the J end by 6 bases, with 11 bases between. This chain's CDR3 is CASSGGQGEQYF. Written as DNA, the CDR3 is TGTGCCAGCAGCGGGGGGCAGGGCGAGCAGTACTTC.

V usage is TRBV19 and J usage is TRBJ2-1, with D perhaps TRBD2 (6 bases). In germline, CDR1 is LNHDA, CDR2 SQIVND (reference sequence). V lost 3 bases and J 2 bases, leaving 11 bases between the germline ends. The CDR3 extends over 15 amino acids. The CDR3 sequence is CASSIVAGTYNEQFF. The CDR3 nucleotides are TGTGCCAGTAGTATTGTGGCGGGAACCTACAATGAGCAGTTCTTC.

This clone was counted between two and nine times. V usage is TRBV5-1 and J usage is TRBJ2-7; D is uncertain. The CDR3 consists of 14 residues. The germline gives CDR1 SGHRS, CDR2 YFSETQ. The V gene lost 0 bases and the J gene lost 2 bases, with 9 bases spanning the gap. CDR3 residues: CASSLDGRTYEQYF. Here the CDR3 DNA reads TGCGCCAGCAGCTTGGATGGCAGGACCTACGAGCAGTACTTC.

The chain has TRBV10-1 and TRBJ2-7; D remains ambiguous. The CDR3 is 12 amino acids. The germline CDR1 and CDR2 sequences are WNHNN and SYGVQD (reference sequence). V gave up 8 bases and J gave up 7 bases, with 15 bases separating them. The CDR3 DNA reads as TGCGCCAGCCTACCCGAGGTGCGGGAGCAGTACTTC. Protein product: CASLPEVREQYF.

This sequence joins TRBV29-1 and TRBJ2-7; D gene uncertain. The germline V gene encodes CDR1 SQVTM and CDR2 ANQGSEA. The CDR3 is made up of 12 amino acids. Trimming left V 4 bases short and J 3 bases short, with 10 bases between. The CDR3 DNA reads TGCAGCGTTGCCGGCGGCTACTACGAGCAGTACTTC. It encodes CSVAGGYYEQYF.

V is TRBV28 and J is TRBJ1-4; D uncertain. Trimming removed 5 bases at V and 7 bases at J, with 8 bases between. The CDR3 is 12 amino acids. Germline V gene data show CDR1 as MDHEN and CDR2 as SYDVKM. The CDR3 bases are TGTGCCAGCAGTCCGTTGGTTGAAAAACTGTTTTTT. Its translation: CASSPLVEKLFF. Drawing the rest from reference TRBV28 and TRBJ1-4, the complete variable domain is DVKVTQSSRYLVKRTGEKVFLECVQDMDHENMFWYRQDPGLGLRLIYFSYDVKMKEKGDIPEGYSVSREKKERFSLILESASTNQTSMYLCASSPLVEKLFFGSGTQLSVL.

The chain couples TRBV5-1 to TRBJ2-3; D could derive from TRBD1 or TRBD2 (5 bases each). This CDR3 has 16 residues. Trimming removed 4 bases at V and 6 bases at J, with 21 bases between. The V gene's germline CDR1 is SGHRS and CDR2 YFSETQ. The CDR3 spells CASSPAGGHGKDTQYF. In DNA form, the CDR3 reads TGCGCCAGCAGCCCGGCTGGGGGTCATGGTAAGGATACGCAGTATTTT.

This chain links TRBV19 with TRBJ2-7; 8 nucleotides agree with TRBD1. CDR1 and CDR2 (germline): LNHDA, SQIVND (reference sequence). The J segment lost 2 bases and the V segment lost 4 bases, leaving 7 bases of the junction unmatched. The CDR3 sequence is 15 residues long. CDR3 coding DNA: TGTGCCAGTAGTACAGGACAGGGCCCTACCTACGAGCAGTACTTC. It encodes CASSTGQGPTYEQYF.

This rearrangement joins TRBV9 to TRBJ2-5; tentatively, D is TRBD1 or TRBD2 (5 bases each). This CDR3 has 10 residues. Germline V lookup: CDR1 SGDLS, CDR2 YYNGEE. V lost 10 bases and J 5 bases, leaving 9 bases between the germline ends. CDR3 sequence: CALGEETQYF. The CDR3 region has the DNA TGTGCCCTAGGGGAGGAGACCCAGTACTTC.

The genes are TRBV5-4 and TRBJ2-5; D might be TRBD1 or TRBD2, each matching 5 bases. Per the germline V gene, CDR1 is SGHNT and CDR2 is YYREEE (reference sequence). The V end lost 0 bases, the J end lost 10 bases, and 10 bases lay between the germline ends. CDR3 length: 12 residues. The CDR3 nucleotides read TGTGCCAGCAGCTTGGTAGGGACCCGCCAGTACTTC. This gives the protein CASSLVGTRQYF.

The genes are TRBV6-4 and TRBJ2-5; D gene uncertain. Trimming removed 10 bases at V and 4 bases at J, with 4 bases between. The CDR3 is made up of 9 amino acids. CDR1 and CDR2 from the germline V gene are MRHNA and SNTAGT. Here the CDR3 reads CAKGETQYF. The CDR3 DNA follows: TGTGCCAAAGGAGAGACCCAGTACTTC.

The rearrangement joins TRBV18 to TRBJ1-5; possibly TRBD1 for D (5 bases). Germline V CDR1 and CDR2: KGHSH, LQKENI. CDR3 length equals 15 residues. V lost 2 bases to trimming and J lost 0 bases, with 8 bases between them. Here the CDR3 DNA reads TGTGCCAGCTCACCAGGGGGGGGTAGCAATCAGCCCCAGCATTTT. Translating it yields CASSPGGGSNQPQHF.

The chain has TRBV27 and TRBJ2-7, with D possibly TRBD1 on 6 matching bases. Germline lookup yields CDR1 MNHEY and CDR2 SMNVEV (reference sequence). The CDR3 length is 14 residues. V lost 6 bases and J 9 bases, leaving 21 bases between the germline ends. The CDR3: CASSGTQSSSAQYF. CDR3 in DNA: TGTGCCAGCAGCGGGACACAGAGCAGTTCGGCGCAGTACTTC.

This rearrangement joins TRBV18 to TRBJ1-1, with a possible D match to TRBD1 (5 bases). V was clipped by 3 bases and J by 1 base, with 9 bases between them. This CDR3 spans 14 amino acids. Germline assignment: CDR1 KGHSH and CDR2 LQKENI. CDR3 coding DNA: TGTGCCAGCTCACCGGGACGGACGAACACTGAAGCTTTCTTT. As protein: CASSPGRTNTEAFF.

The genes are TRBV5-1 and TRBJ1-2; 8 nucleotides line up with TRBD1. The CDR3 length is 15 residues. From germline, CDR1 is SGHRS and CDR2 YFSETQ. V lost 4 bases, J lost 0 bases, and 5 bases stayed unmatched. This CDR3 reads CASSRDRGANYGYTF. The DNA of the CDR3 is TGCGCCAGCAGCAGAGACAGGGGAGCTAACTATGGCTACACCTTC.

The gene calls are TRBV14 and TRBJ2-1; 9 bases are shared with TRBD2. Germline CDR1 reads SGHDN; CDR2 reads FVKESK. This CDR3 is 14 amino acids long. V lost 4 bases, J lost 6 bases, and 4 bases stayed unmatched. The CDR3 reads CASSRRGGLNEQFF. CDR3 DNA sequence: TGTGCCAGCAGCCGGCGGGGGGGGCTCAATGAGCAGTTCTTC.

This clone was seen more than once but under ten times. The chain uses TRBV2 and TRBJ1-2; D is perhaps TRBD1 (6 bases). The CDR3 has 12 residues. Germline lookup yields CDR1 SNHLY and CDR2 FYNNEI. V shed 10 bases and J shed 8 bases, with 17 bases lying between them. CDR3 in amino acids: CATAFGGRGYTF. CDR3 DNA: TGTGCCACCGCTTTCGGGGGCCGCGGCTACACCTTC.

As regards this clone: At one of its ends the junction is not consistent with the germline gene, which may arise from a read error. V usage is TRBV5-4 and J usage is TRBJ2-3; weak D call: TRBD2 (6 bases). Germline-derived CDR1 and CDR2 are SGHNT and YYREEE (reference sequence). CDR3 length: 16 amino acids. The CDR3 here is CAGSLVTGGRADTQYF. CDR3 nucleotide sequence: TGTGCCGGCAGCTTGGTAACAGGAGGGCGTGCAGATACGCAGTATTTT.

V usage is TRBV6-1 and J usage is TRBJ1-6; D not certain. The ends were cut back, 5 bases at V and 6 bases at J, with 8 bases in the middle. Germline values: CDR1 MNHNS, CDR2 SASEGT. The CDR3 is made up of 13 amino acids. The CDR3 sequence is CASSQGLNSPLHF. Here the CDR3 DNA reads TGTGCCAGCAGTCAAGGGCTTAATTCACCCCTCCACTTT.

The chain links TRBV19 to TRBJ1-2; 7 bases map to TRBD1. CDR3 length: 14 amino acids. Germline CDR1 and CDR2: LNHDA and SQIVND (reference sequence). Unmatched junction bases numbered 12, after V lost 6 bases and J lost 8 bases. For the CDR3, the DNA is TGTGCCAGTAGCGGACAGGCCGGTAAATCCGGCTACACCTTC. It yields the protein CASSGQAGKSGYTF.

This chain uses TRBV18 with TRBJ2-5; D perhaps matches TRBD2 (5 bases). From germline, CDR1 is KGHSH and CDR2 LQKENI. The CDR3 is 14 residues long. V was pared by 3 bases and J by 5 bases, with 13 bases between. The CDR3 loop reads CASSPPEVRETQYF. CDR3 sequence (DNA): TGTGCCAGCTCACCCCCGGAGGTCAGGGAGACCCAGTACTTC.

This chain links TRBV5-1 with TRBJ2-2, with 9 bases identical to TRBD1. The CDR3 extends over 15 amino acids. Germline lookup yields CDR1 SGHRS and CDR2 YFSETQ. V gave up 4 bases and J gave up 6 bases; unmatched junction bases: 7. Here the CDR3 DNA reads TGCGCCAGCAGCCCGGTACAGGGGGCCGCCGGGGAGCTGTTTTTT. Its translation: CASSPVQGAAGELFF.

The chain is built from TRBV4-2 and TRBJ1-2; D uncertain. Between the trimmed V and J ends, which lost 4 bases and 2 bases, there was a span of 17 bases. In germline, CDR1 is LGHNA, CDR2 YNFKEQ. The CDR3 is 16 amino acids. In nucleotides, the CDR3 is TGTGCCAGCAGCCCCTCAGGCGGGGAATCCAACTATGGCTACACCTTC. This gives the protein CASSPSGGESNYGYTF.

The rearrangement joins TRBV2 to TRBJ2-1; TRBD2 matches 11 bases. CDR1 and CDR2 (germline): SNHLY, FYNNEI. The trim removed 3 bases at V and 12 bases at J, leaving 7 bases unmatched. This CDR3 contains 14 residues. The CDR3 nucleotides read TGTGCCAGCAGTGATCTAGCGGGGGGCCGGGGGCAGTTCTTC. It is translated as CASSDLAGGRGQFF.

The chain has TRBV18 and TRBJ2-3; D is perhaps TRBD1 or TRBD2 (6 bases each). The CDR3 runs to 16 residues. Trimming cost V 3 bases and J 0 bases, with 13 bases left between them. The germline V gene encodes CDR1 KGHSH and CDR2 LQKENI. CDR3 protein: CASSPQGGPSTDTQYF. CDR3 DNA: TGTGCCAGCTCACCTCAAGGGGGGCCTAGCACAGATACGCAGTATTTT.